The source of this TCR beta chain is a study of T cell clonality in common variable immunodeficiency. The study, taken as a whole, reports: Reportedly, TCR beta sequences from common variable immunodeficiency showed fewer deletions and N-nucleotide insertions.

CDR3 length: 14 amino acids. The germline gives CDR1 LNHDA, CDR2 SQIVND (reference sequence). With 4 bases clipped from V and 3 bases from J, the junction kept 1 base outside the gene matches. This clone showed up many times. Its specificity is not known. The CDR3 is cut off 3 residues early in the read; its end comes from the germline J gene. Repertoires were generated with immunoSEQ multiplex PCR, while TCRdb's copy carries only in-frame clones and drops some. Sampling found approximately 60,000 clones, none seen once. This sequence joins TRBV19 and TRBJ2-2, with 8 bases identical to TRBD1. The clonotype originates from a person aged 18 to 70 in good health. The sequenced sample consisted of peripheral blood mononuclear cells. CDR3 protein: CASSTTGDTGELFF. The CDR3 DNA, read in part, is TGTGCCAGTAGTACGACAGGGGACACCGGGGAG.